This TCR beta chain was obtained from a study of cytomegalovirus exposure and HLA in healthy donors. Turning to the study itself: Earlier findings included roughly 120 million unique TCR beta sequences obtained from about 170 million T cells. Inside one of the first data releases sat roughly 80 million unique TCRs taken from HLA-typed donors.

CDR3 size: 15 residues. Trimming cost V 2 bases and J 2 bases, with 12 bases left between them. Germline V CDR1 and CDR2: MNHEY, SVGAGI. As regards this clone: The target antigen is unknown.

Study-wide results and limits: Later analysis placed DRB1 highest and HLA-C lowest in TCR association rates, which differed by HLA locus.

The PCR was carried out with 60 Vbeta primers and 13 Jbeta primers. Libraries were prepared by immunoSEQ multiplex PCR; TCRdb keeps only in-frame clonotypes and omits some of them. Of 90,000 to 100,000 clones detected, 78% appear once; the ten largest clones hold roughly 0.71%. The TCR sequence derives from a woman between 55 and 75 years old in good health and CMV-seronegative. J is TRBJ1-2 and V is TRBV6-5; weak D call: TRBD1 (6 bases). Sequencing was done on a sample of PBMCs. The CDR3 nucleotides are TGTGCCAGCAGTTACATACAGGGCGGGAACTATGGCTACACCTTC. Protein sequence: CASSYIQGGNYGYTF.